Described below is a single TCR beta chain sequence and its context. This record comes from a study of blood T cell repertoires in COVID-19. Study as a whole: The United States, Italy and Spain were the sources of the acute and convalescent COVID-19 samples. The cDNA or gDNA used as material had been derived from T cells, B-cell-depleted T cells, or PBMCs.

Produced via immunoSEQ multiplex PCR; TCRdb's table is partial and in-frame only. Found here are under 200,000 clones, 83% of them singletons; the top ten hold roughly 4.5%. Germline values: CDR1 MDHEN, CDR2 SYDVKM. Between the trimmed V and J ends, which lost 10 bases and 1 base, there was a span of 11 bases. The CDR3 totals 13 residues. Participants reported their clinical history, and cohort assignment relied on those reports. Two negative PCRs, clearance, or symptom resolution were required of recovered Cohort 3 donors. The chain carries TRBV28 and TRBJ1-3; D is perhaps TRBD1 (5 bases). The sample taken for sequencing was PBMCs or T cells enriched from blood (not recorded which). This clonotype was obtained from a woman between 45 and 65 years old who had recovered from COVID-19. CDR3 region: CATRGTSGNTIYF. The CDR3 region has the DNA TGTGCCACCCGGGGGACGTCTGGAAACACCATATATTTT.